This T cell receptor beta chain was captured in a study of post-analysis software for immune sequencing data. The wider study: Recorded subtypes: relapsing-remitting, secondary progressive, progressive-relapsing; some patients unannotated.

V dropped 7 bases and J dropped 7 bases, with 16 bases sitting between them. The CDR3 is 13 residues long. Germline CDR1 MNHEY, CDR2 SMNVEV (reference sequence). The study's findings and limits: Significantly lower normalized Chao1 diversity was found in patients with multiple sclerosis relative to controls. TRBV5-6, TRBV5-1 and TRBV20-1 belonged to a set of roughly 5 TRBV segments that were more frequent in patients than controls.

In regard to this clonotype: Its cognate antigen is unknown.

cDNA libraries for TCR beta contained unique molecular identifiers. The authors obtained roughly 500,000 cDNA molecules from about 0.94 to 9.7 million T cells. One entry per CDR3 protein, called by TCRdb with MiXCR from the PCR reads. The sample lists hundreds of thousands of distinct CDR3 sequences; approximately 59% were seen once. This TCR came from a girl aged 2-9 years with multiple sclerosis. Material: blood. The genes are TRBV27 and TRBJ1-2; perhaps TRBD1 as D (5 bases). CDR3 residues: CASTGRGEFGYTF. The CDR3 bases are TGTGCCAGCACCGGAAGGGGTGAATTTGGCTACACCTTC.